These 25 T cell receptor beta chains were all obtained from the same sample, sequenced in a study of OX40 agonist ivuxolimab in advanced cancers. Some clones are missing from TCRdb's copy, which holds only in-frame ones; the method was immunoSEQ multiplex PCR. Of over 35,000 clones in the sample, 85% to 90% were seen once. The sample was CD4+ or CD8+ T cells sorted from blood, taken in a trial of the OX40 agonist ivuxolimab. Receptors originate from an adult with an advanced solid tumor such as melanoma, head and neck, liver or kidney cancer.

The CDR3 here is CASGSILAGTEEQYF. DNA for the CDR3: TGTGCTAGTGGCTCAATACTAGCGGGAACTGAAGAGCAGTACTTC. This rearrangement joins TRBV12-5 to TRBJ2-7; TRBD2 agrees at 10 bases. Germline assignment: CDR1 LGHNT and CDR2 FRNRAP. The CDR3 sequence is 15 residues long. V was clipped by 6 bases and J by 7 bases; unmatched bases: 12.

V usage is TRBV5-1 and J usage is TRBJ2-7, with D unresolved. Trimming removed 0 bases from V and 5 bases from J, with 9 bases in between. Germline V gene sequence: CDR1 SGHRS, CDR2 YFSETQ. This CDR3 contains 13 residues. DNA of the CDR3: TGCGCCAGCAGCTTGGCCCTTCTTAACGAGCAGTACTTC. Its translation: CASSLALLNEQYF.

The J gene is TRBJ2-7, the V gene TRBV2; D gene unclear. Looked up from germline, CDR1 is SNHLY and CDR2 is FYNNEI. Trimming pared 5 bases from V and 6 bases from J, leaving 20 bases between. The CDR3 length is 15 residues. CDR3 DNA sequence: TGTGCCAGCAGTTTTCCAACAGTTTCGAAGCCCGAGCAGTACTTC. This sequence encodes CASSFPTVSKPEQYF. The full variable domain, completed using reference TRBV2 and TRBJ2-7, is EPEVTQTPSHQVTQMGQEVILRCVPISNHLYFYWYRQILGQKVEFLVSFYNNEISEKSEIFDDQFSVERPDGSNFTLKIRSTKLEDSAMYFCASSFPTVSKPEQYFGPGTRLTVT.

V is TRBV27 and J is TRBJ1-2; 9 bases map to TRBD1. The CDR3 consists of 17 residues. The J segment lost 7 bases and the V segment lost 1 base, leaving 13 bases of the junction unmatched. Per the germline V gene, CDR1 is MNHEY and CDR2 is SMNVEV (reference sequence). CDR3 region: CASSLLNPGQGVGGYTF. CDR3 DNA sequence: TGTGCCAGCAGTTTATTAAATCCGGGACAGGGCGTCGGTGGCTACACCTTC.

The chain has TRBV23-1 and TRBJ2-4; either TRBD1 or TRBD2 may supply D (6 bases each). TRBV23-1 is assigned to the ORF class and has an uncertain function. The CDR3 extends over 19 amino acids. V lost 3 bases, J lost 1 base, and 22 bases lay in between. The CDR3 sequence: CASSQRDMGLGKAKNIQYF. CDR3 in DNA: TGCGCCAGCAGTCAGCGGGACATGGGCCTTGGGAAGGCCAAAAACATTCAGTACTTC.

The chain joins TRBV19 to TRBJ2-7, with 12 bases identical to TRBD2. CDR3 length: 15 amino acids. V was pared by 2 bases and J by 2 bases, with 1 base of the junction left unmatched. The germline CDR1 and CDR2 sequences are LNHDA and SQIVND (reference sequence). CDR3 in amino acids: CASSITSGGTYEQYF. Here the CDR3 DNA reads TGTGCCAGTAGTATAACTAGCGGGGGGACCTACGAGCAGTACTTC.

This chain uses TRBV7-9 with TRBJ2-5; a possible D gene is TRBD2 (6 bases). Trimming left V 4 bases short and J 7 bases short, with 10 bases between. CDR1 and CDR2 from the germline V gene are SEHNR and FQNEAQ (reference sequence). The CDR3 totals 12 residues. CDR3 sequence reads: CASSWAGGTQYF. CDR3 coding DNA: TGTGCCAGCAGCTGGGCCGGGGGGACCCAGTACTTC.

The CDR3 spells CASSPTVNTGELFF. The CDR3, as DNA: TGTGCCAGCAGCCCGACAGTAAACACCGGGGAGCTGTTTTTT. The chain combines TRBV9 with TRBJ2-2, with D possibly TRBD1 on 5 matching bases. In germline, CDR1 is SGDLS, CDR2 YYNGEE. This CDR3 is 14 amino acids long. Trimming removed 4 bases from V and 2 bases from J, with 9 bases in between. The full variable domain, rest sourced from reference TRBV9 and TRBJ2-2, is DSGVTQTPKHLITATGQRVTLRCSPRSGDLSVYWYQQSLDQGLQFLIQYYNGEERAKGNILERFSAQQFPDLHSELNLSSLELGDSALYFCASSPTVNTGELFFGEGSRLTVL.

The rearrangement joins TRBV6-1 to TRBJ2-7, with 7 bases identical to TRBD1. Trimming at V came to 4 bases and at J to 0 bases, leaving 6 bases not matched to a gene. This CDR3 contains 15 residues. CDR1 MNHNS and CDR2 SASEGT come from the germline V gene. The CDR3 reads CASSGHRGVSYEQYF. CDR3 DNA sequence: TGTGCCAGCAGTGGACACAGGGGAGTCTCCTACGAGCAGTACTTC.

J is TRBJ1-5 and V is TRBV19; TRBD1 matches at 9 bases. CDR1 and CDR2 (germline): LNHDA, SQIVND (reference sequence). J gave up 1 base and V 5 bases, and 6 bases lay outside the gene matches. This CDR3 is built from 16 residues. DNA of the CDR3: TGTGCCAGTAGTGCCCAGGGACAGGGAAGCAATCAGCCCCAGCATTTT. It codes for CASSAQGQGSNQPQHF.

The CDR3 DNA reads as TGCGCCAGCAGCCAATACGGCGCGTACCCTGAAGCTTTCTTT. Protein: CASSQYGAYPEAFF. The chain carries TRBV4-1 and TRBJ1-1; no clear D gene. The CDR3 runs to 14 residues. Per the germline V gene, CDR1 is MGHRA and CDR2 is YSYEKL. Between the trimmed V and J ends, which lost 2 bases and 6 bases, there was a span of 13 bases.

Only one count was recorded for this clone. The chain couples TRBV30 to TRBJ1-3; D might be TRBD1 (5 bases). V dropped 6 bases and J dropped 1 base, with 13 bases sitting between them. This CDR3 has 14 amino acids. Germline CDR1 GTSNPN, CDR2 SVGIG (reference sequence). The CDR3 DNA sequence: TGTGCCTGTCCGGACATCTCATCTGGAAACACCATATATTTT. This encodes CACPDISSGNTIYF.

The rearrangement uses TRBV2 and TRBJ2-1; D unclear. The germline gives CDR1 SNHLY, CDR2 FYNNEI. This CDR3 contains 17 residues. V lost 3 bases and J 3 bases, leaving 18 bases between the germline ends. The CDR3 DNA follows: TGTGCCAGCAGTGAGATCGCCCCTAACACCGTCTACAATGAGCAGTTCTTC. Amino acids: CASSEIAPNTVYNEQFF.

Regarding this clone: Germline is not matched at one junction end, which may reflect a read error. The genes are TRBV5-1 and TRBJ2-5; D tentatively reads TRBD1 or TRBD2 (6 bases each). This CDR3 has 14 residues. Looked up from germline, CDR1 is SGHRS and CDR2 is YFSETQ. CDR3 sequence: CASSLWGATETQYF. The CDR3, as DNA: TGTGCCAGCAGCTTGTGGGGGGCGACGGAGACCCAGTACTTC.

This chain links TRBV19 with TRBJ1-5, with D possibly TRBD1 on 6 matching bases. The CDR3 spans 15 residues. From germline, CDR1 is LNHDA and CDR2 SQIVND (reference sequence). The V end was cut by 5 bases, the J end by 2 bases, with 13 bases between. For the CDR3, the DNA is TGTGCCAGTAGTCCTCACAGGGATGGCAATCAGCCCCAGCATTTT. This translates into CASSPHRDGNQPQHF.

This chain links TRBV10-3 with TRBJ2-3; 10 bases match TRBD2. After removal of 0 bases from V and 4 bases from J, the junction contained 7 bases not matched to a gene. The CDR3 runs to 17 residues. In germline, CDR1 is ENHRY, CDR2 SYGVKD. The CDR3 region is CAISESAGGWQADTQYF. Written as DNA, the CDR3 is TGTGCCATCAGTGAGTCAGCGGGAGGGTGGCAGGCAGATACGCAGTATTTT.

The table lists this clone with a count of one. The chain has TRBV6-4 and TRBJ2-3, with D tentatively TRBD1 (5 bases). The germline V and J ends were trimmed by 4 bases and 6 bases, with 11 bases remaining between them. Germline V gene lookup returns CDR1 MRHNA and CDR2 SNTAGT. This CDR3 has 13 amino acids. CDR3 residues: CASSARHRDTQYF. Written as DNA, the CDR3 is TGTGCCAGCAGTGCAAGACACAGGGATACGCAGTATTTT.

V gene TRBV6-5 combines with J gene TRBJ1-2; D might be TRBD1 (6 bases). Germline V gives CDR1 MNHEY, CDR2 SVGAGI. V dropped 4 bases and J dropped 10 bases, with 22 bases sitting between them. The CDR3 loop spans 15 amino acids. CDR3 coding DNA: TGTGCCAGCAGTTCCAAGGGGGGGATAATCGGATCCTACACCTTC. The encoded protein is CASSSKGGIIGSYTF.

The chain has TRBV5-1 and TRBJ2-1; 12 positions agree with TRBD2. Per germline, CDR1 SGHRS and CDR2 YFSETQ. The CDR3 is 15 amino acids. The V and J ends lost 4 bases and 5 bases, in that order; junction bases with no gene match: 4. In DNA, the CDR3 is TGCGCCAGCAGCCTGACTAGCGGGGGTAACAATGAGCAGTTCTTC. It yields the protein CASSLTSGGNNEQFF.

Here the CDR3 DNA reads TGTGCCAGCTCACCTAGGCAGGACATAGGGATCTACGAGCAGTACTTC. The encoded protein is CASSPRQDIGIYEQYF. The chain links TRBV18 to TRBJ2-7; D may be TRBD1 (5 bases). V lost 3 bases, J lost 3 bases, and 18 bases lay in between. Looked up from germline, CDR1 is KGHSH and CDR2 is LQKENI. The CDR3 is made up of 16 amino acids.

The chain is built from TRBV2 and TRBJ1-1; 7 bases align to TRBD1. With 5 bases clipped from V and 5 bases from J, the junction kept 5 bases outside the gene matches. The CDR3 totals 13 residues. Germline values: CDR1 SNHLY, CDR2 FYNNEI. The CDR3 spells CASSNRGSTEAFF. CDR3 DNA: TGTGCCAGCAGTAACAGGGGAAGTACTGAAGCTTTCTTT.

This clone was seen only a few times. The chain uses TRBV4-3 and TRBJ1-4, with D perhaps TRBD1 (5 bases). The CDR3 runs to 17 residues. V lost 0 bases, J lost 5 bases, and 16 bases lay in between. Germline V CDR1 and CDR2: LGHNA, YSLEER. The CDR3 sequence is CASSQDVWGSRNEKLFF. DNA of the CDR3: TGCGCCAGCAGCCAAGATGTTTGGGGCAGTAGGAATGAAAAACTGTTTTTT.

This rearrangement joins TRBV9 to TRBJ2-3; the match to TRBD1 covers 7 bases. CDR1 is SGDLS and CDR2 is YYNGEE in the germline V gene. The CDR3 covers 15 residues. The ends lost 2 bases at V and 6 bases at J; junction bases unmatched: 9. The CDR3 DNA reads TGTGCCAGCAGCGTGGTAACAGGGGTTGGCGATACGCAGTATTTT. Encoded protein: CASSVVTGVGDTQYF.

This chain joins TRBV19 and TRBJ2-2, with 11 positions matching TRBD2. The V and J ends lost 4 bases and 8 bases, in that order; junction bases with no gene match: 12. The CDR3 has 17 residues. Germline V gene lookup returns CDR1 LNHDA and CDR2 SQIVND (reference sequence). This CDR3 is CASSTISLLAGVGELFF. The CDR3 region has the DNA TGTGCCAGTAGTACAATCTCTTTACTAGCGGGAGTGGGGGAGCTGTTTTTT.

J is TRBJ2-7 and V is TRBV5-1, with TRBD1 identical over 9 bases. This CDR3 comprises 13 residues. V shed 4 bases and J 6 bases; nucleotides not matched to a gene: 5. CDR1 and CDR2 from the germline V gene are SGHRS and YFSETQ. The CDR3 spells CASSTGTGPEQYF. In DNA form, the CDR3 reads TGCGCCAGCAGCACCGGGACAGGGCCCGAGCAGTACTTC.